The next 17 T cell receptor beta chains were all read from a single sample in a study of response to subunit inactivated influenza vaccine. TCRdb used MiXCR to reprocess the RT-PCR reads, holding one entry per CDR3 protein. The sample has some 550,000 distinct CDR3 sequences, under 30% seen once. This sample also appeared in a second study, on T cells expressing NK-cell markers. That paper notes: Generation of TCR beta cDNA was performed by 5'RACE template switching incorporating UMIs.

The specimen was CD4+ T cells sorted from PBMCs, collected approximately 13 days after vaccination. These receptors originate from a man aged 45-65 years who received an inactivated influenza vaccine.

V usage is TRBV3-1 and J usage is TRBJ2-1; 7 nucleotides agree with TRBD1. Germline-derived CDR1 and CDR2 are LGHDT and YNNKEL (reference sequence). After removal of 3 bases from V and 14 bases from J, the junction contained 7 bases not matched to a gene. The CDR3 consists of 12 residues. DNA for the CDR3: TGTGCCAGCAGCCATGAAGGGGGCGCCGAGTTCTTC. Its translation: CASSHEGGAEFF.

The CDR3 sequence is CASSQVPLSRGPDTQYF. The CDR3 coding sequence is TGTGCCAGCAGCCAAGTTCCCTTATCCAGGGGTCCTGATACGCAGTATTTT. This chain connects TRBV4-2 to TRBJ2-3, with D tentatively TRBD1 (6 bases). The CDR3 contains 17 residues. Trimming took 1 base from V and 6 from J, leaving 20 bases between them. Germline loops: CDR1 LGHNA, CDR2 YNFKEQ.

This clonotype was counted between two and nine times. CDR3 protein: CAISESLGRDQETQYF. The CDR3 nucleotides read TGTGCCATCAGTGAGTCGCTTGGACGAGACCAAGAGACCCAGTACTTC. V is TRBV10-3 and J is TRBJ2-5; D is unclear. This CDR3 is 16 amino acids long. Germline V gives CDR1 ENHRY, CDR2 SYGVKD. Deletions cut 0 bases from V and 0 bases from J, with 11 bases between.

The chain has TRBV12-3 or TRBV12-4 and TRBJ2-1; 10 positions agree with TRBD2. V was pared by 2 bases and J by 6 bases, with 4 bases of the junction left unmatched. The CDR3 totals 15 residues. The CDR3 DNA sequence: TGTGCCAGCAGTTTATATAGCGGGGGGAGCAATGAGCAGTTCTTC. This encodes CASSLYSGGSNEQFF.

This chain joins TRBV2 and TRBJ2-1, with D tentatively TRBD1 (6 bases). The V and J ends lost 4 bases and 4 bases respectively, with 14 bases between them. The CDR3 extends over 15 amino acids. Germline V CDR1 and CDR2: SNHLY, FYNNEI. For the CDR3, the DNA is TGTGCCAGCAGTGTCCAGGACAGCGGATACAATGAGCAGTTCTTC. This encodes CASSVQDSGYNEQFF.

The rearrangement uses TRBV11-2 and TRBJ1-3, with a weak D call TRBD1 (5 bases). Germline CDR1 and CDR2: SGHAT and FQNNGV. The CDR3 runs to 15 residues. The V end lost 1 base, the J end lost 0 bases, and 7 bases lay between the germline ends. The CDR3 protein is CASSLAGASGNTIYF. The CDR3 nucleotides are TGTGCCAGCAGCTTAGCCGGGGCCTCTGGAAACACCATATATTTT.

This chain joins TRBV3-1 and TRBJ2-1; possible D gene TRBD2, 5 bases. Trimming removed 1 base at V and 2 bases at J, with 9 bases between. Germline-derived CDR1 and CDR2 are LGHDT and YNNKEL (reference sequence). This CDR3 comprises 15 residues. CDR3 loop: CASSQAGFPYNEQFF. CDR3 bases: TGTGCCAGCAGCCAAGCGGGATTCCCCTACAATGAGCAGTTCTTC.

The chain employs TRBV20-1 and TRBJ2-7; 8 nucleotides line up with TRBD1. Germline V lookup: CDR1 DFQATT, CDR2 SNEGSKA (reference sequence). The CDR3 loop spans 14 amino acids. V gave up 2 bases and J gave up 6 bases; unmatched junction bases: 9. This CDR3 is CSARRAGGRGEQYF. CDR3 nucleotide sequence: TGCAGTGCTAGACGGGCAGGGGGCAGGGGCGAGCAGTACTTC.

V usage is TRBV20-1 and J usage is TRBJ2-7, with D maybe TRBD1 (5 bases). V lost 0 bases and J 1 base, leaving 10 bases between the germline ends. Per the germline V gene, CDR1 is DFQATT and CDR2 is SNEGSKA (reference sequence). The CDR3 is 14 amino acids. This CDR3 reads CSARDFRASYEQYF. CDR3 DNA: TGCAGTGCTAGAGATTTCAGGGCGTCCTACGAGCAGTACTTC.

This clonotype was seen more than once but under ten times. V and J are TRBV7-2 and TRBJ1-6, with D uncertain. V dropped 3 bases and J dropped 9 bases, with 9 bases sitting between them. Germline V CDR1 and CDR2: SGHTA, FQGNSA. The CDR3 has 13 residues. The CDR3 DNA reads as TGTGCCAGCAGCTTGTTTCAGAGTTCACCCCTCCACTTT. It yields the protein CASSLFQSSPLHF.

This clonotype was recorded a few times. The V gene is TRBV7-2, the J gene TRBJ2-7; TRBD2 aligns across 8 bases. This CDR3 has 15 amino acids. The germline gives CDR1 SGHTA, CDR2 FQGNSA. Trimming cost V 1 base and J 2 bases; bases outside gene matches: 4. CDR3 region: CASSLESGSPYEQYF. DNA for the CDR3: TGTGCCAGCAGCTTAGAAAGCGGGAGCCCCTACGAGCAGTACTTC.

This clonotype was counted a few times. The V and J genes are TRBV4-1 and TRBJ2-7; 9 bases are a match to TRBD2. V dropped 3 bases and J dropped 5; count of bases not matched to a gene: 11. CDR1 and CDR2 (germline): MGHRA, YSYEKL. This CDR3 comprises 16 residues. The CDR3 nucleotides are TGCGCCAGCAGCCAGGTAGGGGCGGGGGGGCGAGACGAGCAGTACTTC. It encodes CASSQVGAGGRDEQYF.

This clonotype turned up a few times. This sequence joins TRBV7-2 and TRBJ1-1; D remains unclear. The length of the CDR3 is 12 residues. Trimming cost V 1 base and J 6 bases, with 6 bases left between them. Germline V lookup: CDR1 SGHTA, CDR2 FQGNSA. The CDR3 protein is CASSLGLAEAFF. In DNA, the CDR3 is TGTGCCAGCAGCTTAGGGCTGGCTGAAGCTTTCTTT.

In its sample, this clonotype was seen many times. Here the CDR3 reads CASSLGAGNTGELFF. CDR3 coding DNA: TGCGCCAGCAGCTTGGGGGCAGGAAACACCGGGGAGCTGTTTTTT. This chain links TRBV5-1 with TRBJ2-2; D remains unclear. The CDR3 contains 15 residues. Germline CDR1 reads SGHRS; CDR2 reads YFSETQ. V lost 0 bases and J 2 bases, leaving 8 bases between the germline ends.

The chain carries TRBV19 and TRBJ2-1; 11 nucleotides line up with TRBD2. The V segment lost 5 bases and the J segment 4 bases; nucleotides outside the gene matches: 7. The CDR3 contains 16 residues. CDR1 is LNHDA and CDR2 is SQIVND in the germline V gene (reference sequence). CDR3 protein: CASSESSGRKYNEQFF. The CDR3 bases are TGTGCCAGTAGTGAATCTAGCGGGAGGAAGTACAATGAGCAGTTCTTC.

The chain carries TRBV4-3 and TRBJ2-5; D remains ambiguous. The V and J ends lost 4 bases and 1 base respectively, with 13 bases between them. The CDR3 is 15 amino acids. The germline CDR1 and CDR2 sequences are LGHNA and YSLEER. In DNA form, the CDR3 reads TGCGCCAGCAGCCGAGACCAGTCTTTCCAAGAGACCCAGTACTTC. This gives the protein CASSRDQSFQETQYF.

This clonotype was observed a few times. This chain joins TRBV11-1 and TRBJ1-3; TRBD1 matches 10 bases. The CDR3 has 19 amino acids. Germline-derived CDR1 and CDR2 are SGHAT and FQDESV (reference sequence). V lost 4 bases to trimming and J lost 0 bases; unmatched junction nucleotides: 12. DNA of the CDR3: TGTGCCAGCAGCTCTGGGACAGGGGTCTCCTCAAACTCTGGAAACACCATATATTTT. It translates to CASSSGTGVSSNSGNTIYF.